This entry lists 19 T cell receptor beta chains sequenced from one sample in a study of OX40 agonist ivuxolimab in advanced cancers. Library preparation used the immunoSEQ multiplex PCR assay. Not all clones reach the TCRdb copy of this immuneACCESS table, which keeps in-frame sequences only. Checked studies attribute under half of the gap to unresolved V genes and leave the rest unexplained. This sample lists roughly 87,000 clones; approximately 90% were detected once. The ten largest make up around 0.71% of the sample. Sequencing used CD4+ or CD8+ T cells sorted from blood, obtained in a trial of the OX40 agonist ivuxolimab. The receptors come from an adult with an advanced solid tumor such as melanoma, head and neck, liver or kidney cancer.

In nucleotides, the CDR3 is TGTGCCAGCAGCAACCTCCAAGAGACCCAGTACTTC. Translation: CASSNLQETQYF. The chain has TRBV5-6 and TRBJ2-5, with D unclear. Germline lookup yields CDR1 SGHDT and CDR2 YYEEEE. The CDR3 length is 12 residues. Trimming removed 4 bases at V and 1 base at J, with 5 bases between.

The chain couples TRBV19 to TRBJ2-7; D uncertain. The CDR3 runs to 13 residues. V shed 6 bases and J shed 11 bases, with 20 bases lying between them. Germline CDR1 reads LNHDA; CDR2 reads SQIVND (reference sequence). CDR3 amino acids: CASSEVEGEKEYF. CDR3 nucleotides: TGTGCCAGTAGCGAGGTGGAAGGTGAGAAGGAGTACTTC.

The chain employs TRBV19 and TRBJ1-2, with 8 nucleotides matching TRBD1. Germline trimming cut 7 bases from V and 8 bases from J; bases unmatched to any gene: 6. The CDR3 length is 12 residues. CDR1 and CDR2 (germline): LNHDA, SQIVND (reference sequence). The CDR3 nucleotides read TGTGCCAGTACCTTGGACAGGGTCGGCTACACCTTC. Translating it yields CASTLDRVGYTF.

V usage is TRBV28 and J usage is TRBJ1-5; weak D call: TRBD1 (5 bases). The V end lost 6 bases, the J end lost 4 bases, and 16 bases lay between the germline ends. This CDR3 region has 15 residues. Germline CDR1 and CDR2: MDHEN and SYDVKM. The CDR3 coding sequence is TGTGCCAGCAGCCCCGGGACCCGGGGAAATCAGCCCCAGCATTTT. It is translated as CASSPGTRGNQPQHF.

The rearrangement links TRBV18 to TRBJ2-3; D perhaps matches TRBD2 (6 bases). Trimming stripped 2 bases from V and 2 bases from J, with 8 bases between. Germline lookup yields CDR1 KGHSH and CDR2 LQKENI. The CDR3 is 14 residues long. CDR3 loop: CASSPTGDTDTQYF. In DNA, the CDR3 is TGTGCCAGCTCACCAACGGGGGACACAGATACGCAGTATTTT. Drawing the rest from reference TRBV18 and TRBJ2-3, the complete variable domain is NAGVMQNPRHLVRRRGQEARLRCSPMKGHSHVYWYRQLPEEGLKFMVYLQKENIIDESGMPKERFSAEFPKEGPSILRIQQVVRGDSAAYFCASSPTGDTDTQYFGPGTRLTVL.

The chain links TRBV2 to TRBJ2-2; weak D call: TRBD2 (5 bases). This CDR3 is built from 13 residues. V shed 2 bases and J shed 7 bases, with 8 bases lying between them. Germline V CDR1 and CDR2: SNHLY, FYNNEI. In nucleotides, the CDR3 is TGTGCCAGCAGTGAATCGGGGTTCGGGGAGCTGTTTTTT. Its translation is CASSESGFGELFF.

This chain uses TRBV6-5 with TRBJ2-5; 10 bases line up with TRBD1. The J call may be in error: the DNA end matches TRBJ2-7 better. CDR3 size: 16 residues. CDR1 MNHEY and CDR2 SVGAGI come from the germline V gene. In DNA, the CDR3 is TGTGCCAGCAGTTACTCTGGGGGGGACAGGGGTTACGAGCAGTACTTC. It specifies CASSYSGGDRGYEQYF.

Written as DNA, the CDR3 is TGTGCCAGCAGCCAAGATCATGGTGAAAGAAGGACAGATACGCAGTATTTT. Amino acids: CASSQDHGERRTDTQYF. The chain combines TRBV4-2 with TRBJ2-3; D unclear. This CDR3 spans 17 amino acids. Germline V CDR1 and CDR2: LGHNA, YNFKEQ. V was cut by 0 bases and J by 3 bases, with 16 bases left in between.

The rearrangement joins TRBV9 to TRBJ1-6; D remains ambiguous. CDR1 is SGDLS, CDR2 YYNGEE, per germline. The CDR3 totals 15 residues. Trimming left V 1 base short and J 9 bases short, with 14 bases between. The CDR3 region is CASSVQDGYVSPLHF. CDR3 DNA sequence: TGTGCCAGCAGCGTACAGGACGGGTATGTTTCACCCCTCCACTTT.

J is TRBJ1-5 and V is TRBV7-2; 7 bases align to TRBD1. Germline values: CDR1 SGHTA, CDR2 FQGNSA. The CDR3 length is 14 residues. Trimming at V came to 6 bases and at J to 3 bases, leaving 5 bases not matched to a gene. Written as DNA, the CDR3 is TGTGCCAGCAGTTCCGACAGGGTCAATCAGCCCCAGCATTTT. This translates into CASSSDRVNQPQHF.

The chain recombines TRBV7-2 with TRBJ1-1; no firm D call. Trimming left V 4 bases short and J 4 bases short, with 10 bases between. Germline V gives CDR1 SGHTA, CDR2 FQGNSA. CDR3 length: 13 amino acids. As DNA, the CDR3 is TGTGCCAGCAGCTCAGCTAGTGTCACTGAAGCTTTCTTT. Translated: CASSSASVTEAFF.

The V call is TRBV5-1, the J call TRBJ1-4, with a tentative D call TRBD1 (6 bases). CDR1 SGHRS and CDR2 YFSETQ come from the germline V gene. The CDR3 contains 14 residues. Between the trimmed V and J ends, which lost 5 bases and 4 bases, there was a span of 12 bases. CDR3 nucleotide sequence: TGCGCCAGCAGTTCCGGGACACTTAATGAAAAACTGTTTTTT. Translated: CASSSGTLNEKLFF.

This chain connects TRBV5-4 to TRBJ1-4; tentatively, D is TRBD1 (6 bases). This CDR3 contains 15 residues. Between the trimmed V and J ends, which lost 4 bases and 8 bases, there was a span of 18 bases. Looked up from germline, CDR1 is SGHNT and CDR2 is YYREEE (reference sequence). The CDR3 DNA reads TGTGCCAGCAGCCCTAATCCCTCTACAGGGGAAAAACTGTTTTTT. Translating it yields CASSPNPSTGEKLFF.

The chain carries TRBV6-1 and TRBJ2-7, with a weak D call TRBD2 (6 bases). Trimming removed 0 bases at V and 5 bases at J, with 17 bases between. This CDR3 spans 16 amino acids. Germline CDR1 and CDR2: MNHNS and SASEGT. The CDR3 nucleotides are TGTGCCAGCAGTGAAGCAGGAGGGCTAATCGGGGACGAGCAGTACTTC. This codes for CASSEAGGLIGDEQYF.

The chain joins TRBV5-1 to TRBJ2-5; D is uncertain. Trimming shortened V by 0 bases and J by 3 bases, and 6 bases separated the two germline ends. CDR1 is SGHRS and CDR2 is YFSETQ in the germline V gene. The CDR3 runs 13 residues. Here the CDR3 DNA reads TGCGCCAGCAGCTTGGAGGAAAAAGAGACCCAGTACTTC. Residues: CASSLEEKETQYF.

This clone was seen a single time. The chain joins TRBV7-9 to TRBJ1-5; no definite D call. Trimming removed 1 base at V and 3 bases at J, with 10 bases between. Per germline, CDR1 SEHNR and CDR2 FQNEAQ (reference sequence). The CDR3 has 15 residues. In nucleotides, the CDR3 is TGTGCCAGCAGCTTAGGTGTCAGTCACAATCAGCCCCAGCATTTT. It is translated as CASSLGVSHNQPQHF.

The chain couples TRBV10-3 to TRBJ1-2, with 10 nucleotides matching TRBD1. CDR3 size: 15 residues. V lost 8 bases and J lost 6; bases outside the gene matches: 12. The germline V gene encodes CDR1 ENHRY and CDR2 SYGVKD. Here the CDR3 DNA reads TGTGCCATCTCATCGGCGGGCGGGACAGGGGATGGCTACACCTTC. This translates into CAISSAGGTGDGYTF.

The chain employs TRBV7-2 and TRBJ2-7, with D perhaps matching TRBD1 (6 bases). V was trimmed by 1 base and J by 5 bases, leaving 15 bases between them. The CDR3 loop spans 15 amino acids. From germline, CDR1 is SGHTA and CDR2 FQGNSA. CDR3 sequence reads: CASSLVWTESDEQYF. The CDR3 DNA reads as TGTGCCAGCAGCTTAGTTTGGACAGAATCGGACGAGCAGTACTTC.

The CDR3 here is CASSLTKSGRGLTEAFF. CDR3 bases: TGTGCCAGCAGCTTAACAAAATCGGGCAGGGGGCTGACTGAAGCTTTCTTT. The chain employs TRBV7-9 and TRBJ1-1, with TRBD1 matching over 8 bases. Germline V gives CDR1 SEHNR, CDR2 FQNEAQ (reference sequence). Germline trimming cut 2 bases from V and 5 bases from J; bases unmatched to any gene: 13. CDR3 size: 17 residues.